This T cell receptor beta chain was sequenced in a study of identifying expanded T cells in peripheral blood. Germline CDR1 and CDR2: SGHKS and YYEKEE (reference sequence). Unmatched junction bases numbered 8, after V lost 1 base and J lost 7 bases. This CDR3 has 15 residues. This clone showed up just once. Antigen: not known. No infections or other immune events were documented during collection. Study-wide results and caveats: About 1.2 clones differed between technical replicates, versus about 16 and 19 over time. Variance in clone template counts between approximately two-week samples significantly increased with total template count across all healthy donors.

Repertoires were generated with immunoSEQ multiplex PCR, while TCRdb's copy carries only in-frame clones and drops some. The table includes about 110,000 clones, approximately 90% detected once. This clonotype was obtained from a person aged 18 to 70 in good health. J is TRBJ2-7 and V is TRBV5-5, with 10 bases that match TRBD1. Sequenced material: blood. In nucleotides, the CDR3 is TGTGCCAGCAGCTTGTACCTGACAGGGGGCGAAGAGCAGTACTTC. It specifies CASSLYLTGGEEQYF.